The T cell receptor (beta chain) described here comes from a study of blood T cells in healthy people across ages. A J-beta primer mix and a sample-barcoded 5' primer were used in a second PCR of about 6 to 12 cycles. TCRdb reprocessed the 5' RACE reads with MiXCR, giving one entry per CDR3 protein. The repertoire holds about 1.5 million distinct CDR3 sequences, with approximately 39% as singletons. This CDR3 region has 16 residues. V was cut by 3 bases and J by 2 bases, with 15 bases left in between. Germline loops: CDR1 SNHLY, CDR2 FYNNEI. Sample: blood. This clonotype was sampled from a young woman in good health. The chain uses TRBV2 and TRBJ2-3, with a weak D call TRBD2 (5 bases). CDR3 in amino acids: CASSELPAEYTDTQYF. In DNA, the CDR3 is TGTGCCAGCAGTGAGTTACCAGCGGAGTACACAGATACGCAGTATTTT.